These T cell receptor beta chains were read from a single sample in a study of beta chain features in type 1 diabetes. Generated by immunoSEQ multiplex PCR, the TCRdb table keeps only in-frame clones and is missing some. The table shows about 710,000 clones, with around 15% occurring only once. What was sequenced was naive CD4+ T cells from blood. All receptors derive from a man between 18 and 29 years old with type 1 diabetes. Each CDR3 is given with its conserved first and last residue. The order of the fields is CDR3 length, J gene, D gene, clone size, V gene, CDR3 DNA, CDR3 protein. A D gene is named only where the DNA matches it firmly. Some rows have no size entry. The others give once, few or many, or a class for an expanded clone.

13,TRBJ1-2,.,few,TRBV7-2,TGTGCCAGCCGATCGAACGCGGTGGCTGGCTACACCTTC,CASRSNAVAGYTF
15,TRBJ2-5,TRBD1,few,TRBV6-5,TGTGCCAGCAGTTACTCGGGCAGGGGGCAAGAGACCCAGTACTTC,CASSYSGRGQETQYF
14,TRBJ1-1,TRBD1,few,TRBV5-8,TGTGCCAGCAGCTTGCAGGGGGGGAACACTGAAGCTTTCTTT,CASSLQGGNTEAFF
13,TRBJ2-1,.,.,TRBV27,TGTGCCTGCGGCCGGACCCTCTACAATGAGCAGTTCTTC,CACGRTLYNEQFF
16,TRBJ2-1,.,.,TRBV30,TGTGCCTGGAGTGGACGTGGGGCCCGAGTCTACAATGAGCAGTTCTTC,CAWSGRGARVYNEQFF
13,TRBJ2-5,.,few,TRBV7-2,TGTGCCAGCAGCTTAGTGGGTAGTGAGACCCAGTACTTC,CASSLVGSETQYF
16,TRBJ2-7,TRBD1,.,TRBV6-5,TGTGCCAGCAGTTACTCCGGGACAGGGTTTTTCGACGAGCAGTACTTC,CASSYSGTGFFDEQYF
14,TRBJ1-1,.,few,TRBV7-9,TGTGCCAGCAGCCCCCGGGGGGAGAACACTGAAGCTTTCTTT,CASSPRGENTEAFF
12,TRBJ1-1,.,.,TRBV28,TGTGCCAGCAGCCTGGAAAGCACTGAAGCTTTCTTT,CASSLESTEAFF
14,TRBJ2-1,TRBD1,.,TRBV11-2,TGTGCCAGCAGCTTTACAGGGGCCGTGGGTGAGCAGTTCTTC,CASSFTGAVGEQFF
14,TRBJ1-1,.,.,TRBV5-1,TGCGCCAGCAGCTTGTCATCGATTGGAACTGAAGCTTTCTTT,CASSLSSIGTEAFF
15,TRBJ2-7,TRBD2,.,TRBV13,TGTGCCAGCAGCTTGAGACTAGCGGGAGTAGGCGAGCAGTACTTC,CASSLRLAGVGEQYF
14,TRBJ2-4,.,few,TRBV18,TGTGCCAGCTCGCGGATGGGGGATAAAAACATTCAGTACTTC,CASSRMGDKNIQYF
13,TRBJ2-1,.,.,TRBV7-6,TGTGCCAGCAGCTTGACAGGCCACAATGAGCAGTTCTTC,CASSLTGHNEQFF
10,TRBJ2-1,.,.,TRBV20-1,TGCAGTGCTAGGGAGGATGAGCAGTTCTTC,CSAREDEQFF
14,TRBJ2-2,.,.,TRBV6-5,TGTGCCACCTGGACAAGAGAGAACACCGGGGAGCTGTTTTTT,CATWTRENTGELFF
15,TRBJ1-4,.,.,TRBV4-2,TGTGCCAGCAGCCAAGATGGTAGGGGAGCTGAAAAACTGTTTTTT,CASSQDGRGAEKLFF
12,TRBJ2-2,.,.,TRBV30,TGTGCCTGGCATAAAGGGGGCGGGGAGCTGTTTTTT,CAWHKGGGELFF
10,TRBJ2-1,.,few,TRBV30,TGTGCCTGGAGTGGTAATGAGCAGTTCTTC,CAWSGNEQFF
16,TRBJ2-1,TRBD2,.,TRBV30,TGTGCCTGGACGCTCGCCGGGACTAGCGGCCACAATGAGCAGTTCTTC,CAWTLAGTSGHNEQFF
17,TRBJ2-1,TRBD2,few,TRBV30,TGTGCCTGGAGTGGACTAGCGGGAGAAACCCCCTACAATGAGCAGTTCTTC,CAWSGLAGETPYNEQFF
16,TRBJ2-7,TRBD2,.,TRBV11-2,TGTGCCAGCAGCTGGACTAGCGGGGGACCCGCCTACGAGCAGTACTTC,CASSWTSGGPAYEQYF
16,TRBJ1-1,.,few,TRBV5-1,TGCGCCAGCAGCTCAGCGGGACACCTTATGAACACTGAAGCTTTCTTT,CASSSAGHLMNTEAFF
15,TRBJ2-1,.,.,TRBV11-2,TGTGCCAGTAGCAGTTCCCTGGACTCCTACAATGAGCAGTTCTTC,CASSSSLDSYNEQFF
13,TRBJ2-5,.,.,TRBV7-6,TGTGCCAGCAGCTCTAGAGGGTCGGAGACCCAGTACTTC,CASSSRGSETQYF
14,TRBJ2-7,.,.,TRBV29-1,TGCAGCGTTGAAGGTAGTACGAGCTCCTACGAGCAGTACTTC,CSVEGSTSSYEQYF
14,TRBJ2-7,.,.,TRBV30,TGTGCCTGGAGTCTCGGGACGGGGACCTACGAGCAGTACTTC,CAWSLGTGTYEQYF
14,TRBJ2-1,TRBD1,.,TRBV2,TGTGCCAGCAGGCATAACACAGGGGCGGCCGAGCAGTTCTTC,CASRHNTGAAEQFF
13,TRBJ2-2,.,.,TRBV27,TGTGCCAGCAGTGTCCAGGGGTCCGGGGAGCTGTTTTTT,CASSVQGSGELFF
15,TRBJ2-7,TRBD1,few,TRBV4-2,TGTGCCAGCAGCCAAGCCGGGACAGGGGGCGACGAGCAGTACTTC,CASSQAGTGGDEQYF
14,TRBJ2-1,TRBD2,few,TRBV10-3,TGTGCCATCAGTGAGCGGACTAGCGGGAATGAGCAGTTCTTC,CAISERTSGNEQFF
14,TRBJ1-3,TRBD1,.,TRBV29-1,TGCAGCGTTGGACAGGGTGCCTCTGGAAACACCATATATTTT,CSVGQGASGNTIYF
15,TRBJ2-1,TRBD2,few,TRBV18,TGTGCCAGCTCACCAAGCCTAGCGGGAGGAGAAGAGCAGTTCTTC,CASSPSLAGGEEQFF
11,TRBJ2-5,.,few,TRBV7-2,TGTGCCAGCAGGTCTCAAGAGACCCAGTACTTC,CASRSQETQYF
12,TRBJ2-7,.,few,TRBV30,TGTGCCTGGAGTAGAGGGGCTTACGAGCAGTACTTC,CAWSRGAYEQYF
13,TRBJ2-7,.,.,TRBV7-9,TGTGCCAGCATCCGGGACAATAACTACGAGCAGTACTTC,CASIRDNNYEQYF
15,TRBJ1-2,TRBD1,few,TRBV7-2,TGTGCCAGCAGCTTCGACAGGGGGAGAAACTATGGCTACACCTTC,CASSFDRGRNYGYTF
14,TRBJ1-2,.,.,TRBV5-6,TGTGCCAGCAGCTTACCTGATCAGGGGATCGGCTACACCTTC,CASSLPDQGIGYTF
15,TRBJ2-3,.,few,TRBV19,TGTGCCACCCTGAACGGCGATCTGAGCACAGATACGCAGTATTTT,CATLNGDLSTDTQYF
15,TRBJ2-3,TRBD1,.,TRBV5-1,TGCGCCAGCAGCGATGACAGGGTTATCACAGATACGCAGTATTTT,CASSDDRVITDTQYF
16,TRBJ2-5,.,.,TRBV5-1,TGCGCCAGCAGCTTGGCCGTAGGGATAAAAAAAGAGACCCAGTACTTC,CASSLAVGIKKETQYF
11,TRBJ2-5,.,.,TRBV2,TGTGCCAGCACTAGGGTAGAGACCCAGTACTTC,CASTRVETQYF
14,TRBJ2-7,.,.,TRBV6-6,TGTGCCAGCAGTTTCGGACGGTCGACCTACGAGCAGTACTTC,CASSFGRSTYEQYF
12,TRBJ2-2,.,.,TRBV5-4,TGCGCCAGCTTGATGAACACCGGGGAGCTGTTTTTT,CASLMNTGELFF
13,TRBJ1-4,.,.,TRBV25-1,TGTGCCAGCAGTGCCCCCGGGGGCGAAAAACTGTTTTTT,CASSAPGGEKLFF
15,TRBJ1-5,TRBD1,.,TRBV6-1,TGTGCCAGCAGTGTCGGGACAGGGGGCAATCAGCCCCAGCATTTT,CASSVGTGGNQPQHF
12,TRBJ2-1,.,few,TRBV11-2,TGTGCCAGCAGCACAAATGATATAGAGCAGTTCTTC,CASSTNDIEQFF
17,TRBJ2-6,TRBD1,few,TRBV9,TGTGCCAGCAGCCCGACAGGGAATCCGTCTGGGGCCAACGTCCTGACTTTC,CASSPTGNPSGANVLTF
14,TRBJ1-5,TRBD1,.,TRBV6-6,TGTGCCAGCAGTCACAGGGGAGTAGGTCAGCCCCAGCATTTT,CASSHRGVGQPQHF
15,TRBJ2-1,TRBD1,.,TRBV5-1,TGCGCCAGCAGCTCGGGACAGGGGTCGTACAATGAGCAGTTCTTC,CASSSGQGSYNEQFF
13,TRBJ1-1,.,few,TRBV30,TGTGCCTGGAGTGCGGGGTCAAACACTGAAGCTTTCTTT,CAWSAGSNTEAFF
12,TRBJ2-1,.,.,TRBV11-2,TGTGCCAGCAGCTCCTTGACCCTGAGGCAGTTCTTC,CASSSLTLRQFF
12,TRBJ1-1,.,few,TRBV29-1,TGCAGCGTGGTGATTTGGGGCACTGAAGCTTTCTTT,CSVVIWGTEAFF
14,TRBJ2-5,TRBD1,few,TRBV6-1,TGTGCCAGCAGTGAAAGGGGGCGCCGAGAGACCCAGTACTTC,CASSERGRRETQYF
11,TRBJ2-3,.,.,TRBV20-1,TGCAGTGCAGGGTGGTTGGATACGCAGTATTTT,CSAGWLDTQYF
13,TRBJ1-6,.,.,TRBV5-4,TGTGCCAGCAAGGCGTCCTATAATTCACCCCTCCACTTT,CASKASYNSPLHF
15,TRBJ2-5,TRBD2,.,TRBV5-1,TGCGCCAGCAGCTTGGAACGGGAGGCTTGGGAGACCCAGTACTTC,CASSLEREAWETQYF